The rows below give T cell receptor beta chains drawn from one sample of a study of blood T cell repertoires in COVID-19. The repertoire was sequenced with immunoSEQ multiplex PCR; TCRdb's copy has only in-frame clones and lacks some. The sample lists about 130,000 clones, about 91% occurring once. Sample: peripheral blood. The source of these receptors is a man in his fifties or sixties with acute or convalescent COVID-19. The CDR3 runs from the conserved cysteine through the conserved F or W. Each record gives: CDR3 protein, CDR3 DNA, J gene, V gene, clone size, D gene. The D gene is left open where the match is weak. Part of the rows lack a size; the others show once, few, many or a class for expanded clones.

cdr3_aa: CASSFWGEGTEAFF
cdr3_nt: TGTGCCAGCAGCTTTTGGGGGGAGGGGACTGAAGCTTTCTTT
j_call: TRBJ1-1
v_call: TRBV7-2
clone_size: few
d_call: NA

cdr3_aa: CASSTRDSYQNIQYF
cdr3_nt: TGTGCCAGTAGTACCCGGGACAGCTATCAAAACATTCAGTACTTC
j_call: TRBJ2-4
v_call: TRBV19
clone_size: NA
d_call: TRBD1

cdr3_aa: CASTLTGATEAFF
cdr3_nt: TGTGCCAGCACCCTTACAGGAGCCACTGAAGCTTTCTTT
j_call: TRBJ1-1
v_call: TRBV6-5
clone_size: NA
d_call: NA

cdr3_aa: CAISENLGGSYNEQFF
cdr3_nt: TGTGCCATCAGTGAGAATTTGGGGGGTTCCTACAATGAGCAGTTCTTC
j_call: TRBJ2-1
v_call: TRBV10-3
clone_size: NA
d_call: NA

cdr3_aa: CASSFISRDYGYTF
cdr3_nt: TGTGCCAGCAGCTTTATAAGTCGAGACTATGGCTACACCTTC
j_call: TRBJ1-2
v_call: TRBV7-2
clone_size: NA
d_call: NA

cdr3_aa: CATSRGGDRIRAFF
cdr3_nt: TGTGCCACCAGCAGAGGAGGGGACAGGATTCGGGCTTTCTTT
j_call: TRBJ1-1
v_call: TRBV15
clone_size: few
d_call: TRBD1

cdr3_aa: CASRTSGAGNTEAFF
cdr3_nt: TGCGCCAGCAGGACATCAGGGGCGGGGAACACTGAAGCTTTCTTT
j_call: TRBJ1-1
v_call: TRBV5-1
clone_size: NA
d_call: NA

cdr3_aa: CASSDTVNSPLHF
cdr3_nt: TGTGCCAGCTCTGACACAGTGAATTCACCCCTCCACTTT
j_call: TRBJ1-6
v_call: TRBV6-5
clone_size: NA
d_call: NA

cdr3_aa: CASSQDLVSELRYTF
cdr3_nt: TGTGCCAGCAGCCAAGATTTGGTTAGTGAGTTGCGCTACACCTTC
j_call: TRBJ1-2
v_call: TRBV3-1/TRBV3-2
clone_size: once
d_call: NA

cdr3_aa: CSVGTGAEAFF
cdr3_nt: TGCAGCGTTGGAACGGGGGCTGAAGCTTTCTTT
j_call: TRBJ1-1
v_call: TRBV29-1
clone_size: NA
d_call: NA

cdr3_aa: CASSPLVGRNNQPQHF
cdr3_nt: TGTGCCAGCAGCCCCCTCGTGGGCAGAAACAATCAGCCCCAGCATTTT
j_call: TRBJ1-5
v_call: TRBV27
clone_size: NA
d_call: NA